The T cell receptor (beta chain) described here comes from a study of blood T cell repertoires in COVID-19. Across the whole study: Acute-phase and convalescent COVID-19 samples originated in the United States, Italy and Spain. From T cells, B-cell-depleted T cells, or PBMCs came the material, which was cDNA or gDNA.

Turning to this clone: Other DNA sequences in the same sample also yield this CDR3.

Authors' methods: Reference gene primer amplification gave estimated nucleated cell counts. Sequencing was performed with immunoSEQ multiplex PCR; in TCRdb, only in-frame clones are kept and a portion is missing. The DNA was the basis for D and trimming; V, J and clone size are from that table. The sample yields 400,000 to 450,000 clones, just over 85% seen once. Germline lookup yields CDR1 PRHDT and CDR2 FYEKMQ (reference sequence). V lost 6 bases to trimming and J lost 4 bases; unmatched junction nucleotides: 10. The CDR3 has 15 amino acids. The sample consisted of peripheral blood. This rearrangement joins TRBV13 to TRBJ2-5; 8 bases are shared with TRBD1. The sequence was collected from a woman aged 25 to 39 with active or convalescent COVID-19. This chain's CDR3 is CASSPAPGTGETQYF. Written as DNA, the CDR3 is TGTGCCAGCAGTCCGGCACCCGGGACAGGAGAGACCCAGTACTTC. Based on the CDR3 plus reference TRBV13 and TRBJ2-5, the full variable domain is AAGVIQSPRHLIKEKRETATLKCYPIPRHDTVYWYQQGPGQDPQFLISFYEKMQSDKGSIPDRFSAQQFSDYHSELNMSSLELGDSALYFCASSPAPGTGETQYFGPGTRLLVL.